This TCR beta chain was sequenced during a study of PD-L1 blockade in urothelial cancer. Turning to the study itself: The median number of T cells present in blood samples was 130,000 to 150,000.

The protocol was immunoSEQ multiplex PCR, while the TCRdb copy is restricted to in-frame clones and leaves out a portion. The sample records about 81,000 clones, approximately 80% being singletons. The time point is: pretreatment peripheral blood. Per patient, between 1 and 8 samples were collected at pretreatment and on-treatment time points. Trimming at V came to 8 bases and at J to 3 bases, leaving 4 bases not matched to a gene. From germline, CDR1 is LNHDA and CDR2 SQIVND (reference sequence). The length of the CDR3 is 13 residues. This chain joins TRBV19 and TRBJ1-5; 7 bases map to TRBD1. The TCR comes from a man aged 40-55 years with urothelial cancer. Sequencing was performed on PBMCs, taken around atezolizumab (anti-PD-L1) treatment. CDR3 bases: TGTGCCAGTTGGGACAGAAACAATCAGCCCCAGCATTTT. This translates into CASWDRNNQPQHF.